The subject of this entry is one T cell receptor (beta chain). What antigen it recognizes has not been identified. TCRdb shows the sequencer as Illumina HiSeq 2000. The TCR beta cDNA libraries were made using 5'RACE template switching, a step that added both a universal primer site and unique molecular identifiers. cDNA synthesis was primed from the TCR beta constant segment and was followed by two successive PCR amplification steps. As for the authors' bioinformatics: Reads were demultiplexed and grouped by UMI with MIGEC, and clonotypes were assembled and quantified with MiTCR. Only TCR cDNA sequences supported by at least two reads were kept to exclude erroneous sequences. Downstream repertoire analysis used the tcR package, and clonotypes were matched across fractions by CDR3 nucleotide sequence plus V segment. Antigen specificity was annotated against VDJdb with VDJmatch, allowing one amino acid substitution in CDR3. TCRdb reprocessed the reads; each CDR3 protein sequence makes one entry, and DNA is unavailable. The V and J calls, along with clone size, are taken from TCRdb and not from the paper's own processing. The sample's clone listing holds approximately 380,000 distinct CDR3 sequences. The ten largest make up under 6.5% of the sample.

HCMV serostatus was determined by detecting HCMV-specific IgG in serum with a commercial ELISA kit. Peripheral blood mononuclear cells were isolated from blood by Ficoll density gradient centrifugation. Counted from cysteine to phenylalanine, this CDR3 has 14 amino acids. The coding DNA is unavailable. CDR1 and CDR2 (DFQATT, SNEGSKA) derive from the germline V gene (reference sequence). These data belong to a study of T cells expressing NK-cell markers (dated by TCRdb to about 2020). In terms of the full investigation: Three sorted T-cell subsets (CD3+CD56+NKG2C+, CD3+CD56+NKG2C- and CD3+CD56-NKG2C+) from 8 or 9 donors had their TCR beta-chain repertoires profiled. Of the eight sequenced donors, seven were found to be HCMV-seropositive and one was found to be HCMV-seronegative. The study sequenced eight donors, all healthy volunteers chosen at random: three men and five women. Illumina HiSeq 2000/2500, MiSeq or NextSeq was used to sequence libraries as 2 x 150 bp reads.

Study-level results and caveats: Those dominant clonotypes were again the most abundant among CD3+CD56-NKG2C+ cells in several donors, at roughly 25-65%. It remained unclear whether the expanded NKG2C-expressing T cell clones were specific for HCMV antigens. For several donors, the dominant CD3+CD56+NKG2C+ clonotypes were among the top 10 CD8+ clonotypes and accounted for about 1.0-7.5% of CD8+ T cells.

The rearrangement combines TRBV20-1 with TRBJ1-1. The TCR comes from a man aged 18 to 69 in good health. Sequencing input: blood T cells: a sorted CD56 or NKG2C T cell subset, CD4+ or CD8+ T cells, or bulk PBMC T cells (not recorded which). The CDR3 protein: CSASSGRVNTEAFF.